Shown below are 3 T cell receptor beta chains from a single sample sequenced in a study of regulatory T cells in long-lasting Graves disease. According to the study, TCR beta libraries were built with iRepertoire HTBI primers and CDR3-region Arm-PCR. TCRdb recomputed calls from the multiplex PCR reads with MiXCR, one row per CDR3 protein. This sample yields a few hundred thousand distinct CDR3 sequences, of which roughly a quarter are seen a single time; about 26% belongs to the top ten. Time point in this sample: persistent/refractory GD, antithyroid drugs over 5 years with positive TRAb. Researchers made the TCR library from RNA that was extracted from PBMCs. The specimen was peripheral blood mononuclear cells (PBMCs), collected when the disease was refractory, from a patient treated with antithyroid drugs. The source of these receptors is a female donor with Graves disease.

The chain combines TRBV14 with TRBJ1-1; no clear D gene. CDR3 length: 12 amino acids. Germline assignment: CDR1 SGHDN and CDR2 FVKESK. V was trimmed by 8 bases and J by 9 bases, leaving 16 bases between them. This CDR3 reads CASGRASFQAFF. The CDR3 DNA reads as TGTGCCAGCGGCCGGGCCTCATTTCAAGCTTTCTTT.

This clonotype appeared many times. V usage is TRBV2 and J usage is TRBJ1-5, with a possible D match to TRBD1 (5 bases). V was trimmed by 7 bases and J by 1 base, leaving 14 bases between them. Germline loops: CDR1 SNHLY, CDR2 FYNNEI. This CDR3 is 15 amino acids long. The CDR3 region is CASTQGRDSNQPQHF. The CDR3 DNA reads as TGTGCCAGCACCCAAGGGAGGGACAGCAATCAGCCCCAGCATTTT.

This clonotype was counted between two and nine times. CDR3 in amino acids: CSASVAWGAPTEAFF. The CDR3 DNA is TGCAGTGCTAGTGTCGCGTGGGGCGCCCCCACTGAAGCTTTCTTT. The chain combines TRBV20-1 with TRBJ1-1, with a tentative D call TRBD1 (5 bases). With 3 bases removed from V and 4 bases from J, the gap between germline ends came to 18 bases. The germline V gene encodes CDR1 DFQATT and CDR2 SNEGSKA (reference sequence). The CDR3 sequence is 15 residues long.